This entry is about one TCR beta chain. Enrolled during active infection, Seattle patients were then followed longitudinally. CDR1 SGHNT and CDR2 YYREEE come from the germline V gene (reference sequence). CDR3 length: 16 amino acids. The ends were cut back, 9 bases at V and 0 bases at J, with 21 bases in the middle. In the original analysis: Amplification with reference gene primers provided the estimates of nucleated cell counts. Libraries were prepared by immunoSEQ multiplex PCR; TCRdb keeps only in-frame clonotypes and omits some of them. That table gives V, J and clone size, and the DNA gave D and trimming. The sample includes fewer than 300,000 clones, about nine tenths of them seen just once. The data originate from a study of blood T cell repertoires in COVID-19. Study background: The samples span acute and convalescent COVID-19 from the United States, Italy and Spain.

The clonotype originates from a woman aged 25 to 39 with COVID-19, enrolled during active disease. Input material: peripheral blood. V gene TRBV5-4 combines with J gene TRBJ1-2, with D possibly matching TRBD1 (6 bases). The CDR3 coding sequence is TGTGCCACCCTCGCACTCTCGACAGGAACTAACTATGGCTACACCTTC. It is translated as CATLALSTGTNYGYTF.